This T cell receptor beta chain derives from a study of cytomegalovirus exposure and HLA in healthy donors. Nominal health characterized the donors when sampled, though unrecorded immune exposures were likely. Use of 60 Vbeta and 13 Jbeta primers characterized the PCR. TCRdb keeps only in-frame clones here, not all; method: immunoSEQ multiplex PCR. Of some 170,000 clones listed, under 85% are singletons. The CDR3 has 15 amino acids. CDR1 is LNHDA, CDR2 SQIVND, per germline (reference sequence). With 3 bases removed from V and 1 base from J, the gap between germline ends came to 12 bases. The material sequenced was PBMCs. The gene calls are TRBV19 and TRBJ2-5; perhaps TRBD2 as D (6 bases). This receptor was taken from a man between 50 and 59 years old in good health and CMV-seropositive. The CDR3 spells CASSIRRGIQETQYF. CDR3 DNA: TGTGCCAGTAGTATCCGGCGGGGCATCCAAGAGACCCAGTACTTC.